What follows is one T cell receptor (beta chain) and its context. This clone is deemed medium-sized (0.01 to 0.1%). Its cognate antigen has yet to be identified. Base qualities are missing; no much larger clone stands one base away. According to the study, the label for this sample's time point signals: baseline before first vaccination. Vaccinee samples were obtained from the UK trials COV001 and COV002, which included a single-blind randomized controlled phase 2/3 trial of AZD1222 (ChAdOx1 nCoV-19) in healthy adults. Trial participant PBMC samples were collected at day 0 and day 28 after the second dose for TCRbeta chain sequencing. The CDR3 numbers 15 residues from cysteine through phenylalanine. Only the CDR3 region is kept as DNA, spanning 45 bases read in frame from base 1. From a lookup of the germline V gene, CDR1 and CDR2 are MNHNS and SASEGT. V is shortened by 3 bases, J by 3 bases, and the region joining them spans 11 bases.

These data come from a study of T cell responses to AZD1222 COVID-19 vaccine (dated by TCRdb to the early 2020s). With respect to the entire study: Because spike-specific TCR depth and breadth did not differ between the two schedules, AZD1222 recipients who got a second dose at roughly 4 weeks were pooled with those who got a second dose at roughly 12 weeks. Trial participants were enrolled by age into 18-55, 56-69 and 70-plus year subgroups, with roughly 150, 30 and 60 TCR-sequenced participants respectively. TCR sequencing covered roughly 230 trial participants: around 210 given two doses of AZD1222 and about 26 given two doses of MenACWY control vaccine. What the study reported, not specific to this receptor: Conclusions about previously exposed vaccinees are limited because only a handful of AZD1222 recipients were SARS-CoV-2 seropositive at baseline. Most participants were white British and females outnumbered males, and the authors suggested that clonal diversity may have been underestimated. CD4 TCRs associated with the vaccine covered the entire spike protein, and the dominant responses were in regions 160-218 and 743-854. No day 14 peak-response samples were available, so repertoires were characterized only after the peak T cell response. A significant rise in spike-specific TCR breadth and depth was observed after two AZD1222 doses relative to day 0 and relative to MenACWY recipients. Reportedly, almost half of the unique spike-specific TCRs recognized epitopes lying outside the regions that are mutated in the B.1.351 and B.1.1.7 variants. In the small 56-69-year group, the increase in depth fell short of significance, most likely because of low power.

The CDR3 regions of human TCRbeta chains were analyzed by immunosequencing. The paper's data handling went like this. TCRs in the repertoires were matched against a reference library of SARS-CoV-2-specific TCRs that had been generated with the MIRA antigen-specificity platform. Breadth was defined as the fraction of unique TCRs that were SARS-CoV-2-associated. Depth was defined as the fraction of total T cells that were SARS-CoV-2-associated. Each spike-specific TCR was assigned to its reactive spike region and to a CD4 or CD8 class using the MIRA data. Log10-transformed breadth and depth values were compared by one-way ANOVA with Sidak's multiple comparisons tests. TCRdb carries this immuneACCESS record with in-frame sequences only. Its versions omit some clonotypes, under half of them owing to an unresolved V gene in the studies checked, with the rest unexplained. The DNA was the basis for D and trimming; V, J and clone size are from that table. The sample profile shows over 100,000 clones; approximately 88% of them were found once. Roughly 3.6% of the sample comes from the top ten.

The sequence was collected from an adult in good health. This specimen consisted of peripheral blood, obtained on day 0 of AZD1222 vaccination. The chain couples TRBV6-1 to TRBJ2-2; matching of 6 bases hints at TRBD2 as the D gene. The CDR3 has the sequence CASSEEAGHTGELFF. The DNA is TGTGCCAGCAGTGAGGAAGCGGGTCACACCGGGGAGCTGTTTTTT.